Included here is one TCR beta chain sequence, with context. The data belong to a study of blood T cell repertoires in COVID-19. The CDR3 contains 16 residues. V lost 5 bases to trimming and J lost 3 bases; unmatched junction nucleotides: 10. Germline V gene lookup returns CDR1 SGHRS and CDR2 YFSETQ. The authors' processing: By means of reference gene primer amplification, nucleated cell counts were estimated. Measured with immunoSEQ multiplex PCR; TCRdb has only the in-frame clones, and not every one. The D gene and trimming were derived from the DNA, and the V and J assignments and clone size from that table. The table has roughly 150,000 clones, 86% seen once.

Sequencing was performed on PBMCs or T cells enriched from blood (not recorded which). The J gene is TRBJ2-2, the V gene TRBV5-1, with 7 bases that match TRBD1. This TCR was recovered from a man aged 50-60 years who had recovered from COVID-19. The CDR3 bases are TGCGCCAGCAGGTTCTCGGGACAGCTATACACCGGGGAGCTGTTTTTT. Amino acid sequence: CASRFSGQLYTGELFF.